One T cell receptor beta chain is described in this entry. Its antigen is not known. This sample stems from a study of PD-1 blockade in classical Hodgkin lymphoma. Overall study results and limits: Underlying causes for the observed repertoire differences were not defined, possibly disease activity or prior therapy. It was reported that newly diagnosed patients had less baseline TCR diversity than healthy donors.

Generated by immunoSEQ multiplex PCR, the TCRdb table keeps only in-frame clones and is missing some. Among 14,000 to 15,000 clones listed, approximately 90% were seen once. Time point meaning: newly diagnosed, previously untreated cHL patient sample. Thawed PBMCs were subjected to magnetic negative selection, which yielded isolated CD8+ T cells. The authors compared against newly diagnosed, untreated classical Hodgkin lymphoma PBMCs. The V gene's germline CDR1 is SGHNT and CDR2 YYREEE (reference sequence). The CDR3 has 15 amino acids. V lost 2 bases to trimming and J lost 1 base; unmatched junction nucleotides: 4.

The chain joins TRBV5-4 to TRBJ1-1; 8 nucleotides align to TRBD1. Sequencing was carried out using CD8+ T cells from blood. The sequence was collected from a human donor with classical Hodgkin lymphoma. This CDR3 is CASSFSGTGNTEAFF. CDR3 nucleotides: TGTGCCAGCAGCTTTTCCGGGACAGGGAACACTGAAGCTTTCTTT.